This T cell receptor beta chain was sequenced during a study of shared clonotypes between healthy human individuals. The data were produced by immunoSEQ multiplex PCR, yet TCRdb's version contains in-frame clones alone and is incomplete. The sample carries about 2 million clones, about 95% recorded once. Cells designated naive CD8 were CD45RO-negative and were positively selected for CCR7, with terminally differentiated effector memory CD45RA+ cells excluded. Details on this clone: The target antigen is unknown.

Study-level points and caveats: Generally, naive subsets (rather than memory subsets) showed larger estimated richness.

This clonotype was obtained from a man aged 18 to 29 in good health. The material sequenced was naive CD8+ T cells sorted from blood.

As DNA, the CDR3 is TGTGCCAGCAGCTCGTGGCGGGGGCCACACAGAGGTACGCAGTATTTT. Protein sequence: CASSSWRGPHRGTQYF. The gene calls are TRBV7-9 and TRBJ2-3; perhaps TRBD2 as D (7 bases). The CDR3 runs to 16 residues. The V gene lost 4 bases and the J gene lost 8 bases, with 22 bases spanning the gap. Germline CDR1 and CDR2: SEHNR and FQNEAQ (reference sequence).